The sequence of this T cell receptor (beta chain) was determined in a study of blood T cells in healthy people across ages. V was shortened by 10 bases and J by 12 bases, with 16 bases between the two germline ends. CDR1 is MNHNY, CDR2 SVGAGI, per germline (reference sequence). This CDR3 contains 10 residues. For the second PCR, which ran for about 6 to 11 cycles, a sample-barcoded 5' primer and a J-beta primer mix were used. Unique molecular identifiers of 12 random nucleotides labeled each cDNA. Each CDR3 protein is one row after TCRdb ran MiXCR on the 5' RACE reads. The sample has roughly 680,000 distinct CDR3 sequences, around 50% seen once. This clonotype has a count of ten or more.

The origin of this receptor is a woman aged 80 or older in good health. The sequencing input was blood. The chain links TRBV6-6 to TRBJ2-7; the D is unclear. In DNA, the CDR3 is TGTGCCACCGGCCGAGAGACAATGTACTTC. Translated: CATGRETMYF.